These 4 T cell receptor beta chains originate from one sample sequenced in a study of glioma-infiltrating T cells (dated by TCRdb to about 2016). The run used an Illumina MiSeq. TCR alpha and beta CDR3 regions were amplified with the iRepertoire nested amplicon-rescue multiplex PCR (arm-PCR) platform from RNA. TCRdb took the public reads, trimmed them with fastp at Q25, ran MiXCR for clone calling and kept in-frame beta chains. When rows share a CDR3 protein, they turn into one entry using the most common DNA and genes. Counted in this sample were fewer than 200,000 distinct CDR3 sequences; roughly 45% of them appeared once. The top ten hold roughly 5.2% of the sample. The sample taken for sequencing was glioma tissue, nonneoplastic brain tissue, or PBMCs (not recorded which). The receptors originated from a human donor with low-grade glioma or glioblastoma, undergoing nonglioma brain surgery, or in good health (not recorded which).

The chain is built from TRBV19 and TRBJ2-1, with D perhaps TRBD2 (5 bases). With 7 bases removed from V and 0 bases from J, the gap between germline ends came to 13 bases. CDR1 is LNHDA and CDR2 is SQIVND in the germline V gene (reference sequence). There are 15 residues in the CDR3. The CDR3 bases are TGTGCCAGTAAGGATGGACTTAGCTCCTACAATGAGCAGTTCTTC. It codes for CASKDGLSSYNEQFF.

Details on this clonotype: This may stem from a read error, because a much larger clone lies one nucleotide away. The genes are TRBV7-2 and TRBJ2-2, with 9 nucleotides matching TRBD1. Germline lookup yields CDR1 SGHTA and CDR2 FQGNSA. V dropped 5 bases and J dropped 7; count of bases not matched to a gene: 11. This CDR3 region has 16 residues. This CDR3 reads CASSLGTGRTVGELFF. The CDR3, as DNA: TGTGCCAGCAGCCTTGGGACAGGGAGAACGGTCGGGGAGCTGTTTTTT. Full variable domain (outside the CDR3, taken from reference TRBV7-2 and TRBJ2-2): GAGVSQSPSNKVTEKGKDVELRCDPISGHTALYWYRQSLGQGLEFLIYFQGNSAPDKSGLPSDRFSAERTGGSVSTLTIQRTQQEDSAVYLCASSLGTGRTVGELFFGEGSRLTVL.

Of note for this clonotype: A much more abundant neighbour one base away suggests this may be a read error. The chain combines TRBV3-1 with TRBJ2-5; TRBD2 is a possible D gene (5 bases). Germline V gene lookup returns CDR1 LGHDT and CDR2 YNNKEL (reference sequence). The CDR3 is 15 amino acids. CDR3 residues: CASSQDLAAQETKYF. The CDR3 DNA follows: TGTGCCAGCAGCCAGGATCTAGCAGCACAAGAGACCAAGTACTTC.

Notes on this clonotype: A read error may explain this, as a much larger clone is one base away. The chain links TRBV20-1 to TRBJ2-2; D is unresolved. The CDR3 has 14 residues. Germline V gene sequence: CDR1 DFQATT, CDR2 SNEGSKA (reference sequence). CDR3 sequence: CSASRITNTRELFF. The CDR3 region has the DNA TGCAGTGCTAGTCGTATCACGAACACCCGGGAGCTGTTTTTT.